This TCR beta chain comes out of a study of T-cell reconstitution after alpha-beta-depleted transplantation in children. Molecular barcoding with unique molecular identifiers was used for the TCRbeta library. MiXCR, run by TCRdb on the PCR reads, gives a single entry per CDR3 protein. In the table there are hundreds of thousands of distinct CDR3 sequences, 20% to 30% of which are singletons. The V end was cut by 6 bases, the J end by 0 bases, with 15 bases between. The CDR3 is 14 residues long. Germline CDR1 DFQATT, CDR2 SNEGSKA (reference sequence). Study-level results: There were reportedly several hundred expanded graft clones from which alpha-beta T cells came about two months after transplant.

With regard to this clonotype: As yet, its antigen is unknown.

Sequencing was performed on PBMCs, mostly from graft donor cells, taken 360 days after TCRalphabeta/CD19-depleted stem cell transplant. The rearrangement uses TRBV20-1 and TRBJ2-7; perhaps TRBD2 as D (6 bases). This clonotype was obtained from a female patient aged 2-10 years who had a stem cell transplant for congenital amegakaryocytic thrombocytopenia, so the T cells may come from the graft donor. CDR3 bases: TGCAGTGCGCTCGAGGGACTCTTCTCCTACGAGCAGTACTTC. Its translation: CSALEGLFSYEQYF.